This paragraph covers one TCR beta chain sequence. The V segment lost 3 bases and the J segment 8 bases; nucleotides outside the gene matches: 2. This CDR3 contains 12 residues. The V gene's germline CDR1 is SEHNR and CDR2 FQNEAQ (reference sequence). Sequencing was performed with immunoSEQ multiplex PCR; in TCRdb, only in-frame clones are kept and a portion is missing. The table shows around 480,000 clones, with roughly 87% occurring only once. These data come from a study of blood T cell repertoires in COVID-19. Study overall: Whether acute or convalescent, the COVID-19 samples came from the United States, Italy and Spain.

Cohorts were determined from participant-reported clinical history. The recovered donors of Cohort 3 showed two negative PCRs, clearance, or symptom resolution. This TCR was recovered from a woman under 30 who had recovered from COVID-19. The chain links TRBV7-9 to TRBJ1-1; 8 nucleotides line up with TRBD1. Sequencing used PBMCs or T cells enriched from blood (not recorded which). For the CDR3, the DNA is TGTGCCAGCAGCTTTGGGGACAGGGAAGCTTTCTTT. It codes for CASSFGDREAFF.